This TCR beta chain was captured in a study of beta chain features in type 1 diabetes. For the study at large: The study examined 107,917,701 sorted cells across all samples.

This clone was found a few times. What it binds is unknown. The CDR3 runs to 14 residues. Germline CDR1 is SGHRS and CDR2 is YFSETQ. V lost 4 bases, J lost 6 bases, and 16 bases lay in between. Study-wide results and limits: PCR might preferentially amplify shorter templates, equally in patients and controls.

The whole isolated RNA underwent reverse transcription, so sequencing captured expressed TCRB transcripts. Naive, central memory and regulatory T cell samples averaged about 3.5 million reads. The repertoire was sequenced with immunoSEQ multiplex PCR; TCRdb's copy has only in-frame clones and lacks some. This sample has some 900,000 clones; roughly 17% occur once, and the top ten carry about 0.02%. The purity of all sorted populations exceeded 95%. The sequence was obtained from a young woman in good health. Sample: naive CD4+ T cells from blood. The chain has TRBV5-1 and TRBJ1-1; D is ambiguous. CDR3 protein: CASSPSAGDPEAFF. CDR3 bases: TGCGCCAGCAGCCCCTCGGCGGGAGATCCTGAAGCTTTCTTT.